The clone carrying this T cell receptor beta chain occurred many times. The entry originates in a study of T cells in Graves' hyperthyroidism and ophthalmopathy. Trimming shortened V by 10 bases and J by 1 base, and 8 bases separated the two germline ends. In germline, CDR1 is MDHEN, CDR2 SYDVKM. This CDR3 comprises 11 residues. Regions amplified from RNA transcripts were the TCR beta CDR3 regions. TCR CDR3 regions were first amplified by RT-PCR with HTBI primers. TCRdb reprocessed the multiplex PCR reads with MiXCR, giving one entry per CDR3 protein. The data hold under 700,000 distinct CDR3 sequences, with over 15% observed a single time. Graves' hyperthyroidism without ophthalmopathy progression within 18 months was termed stable.

The chain is built from TRBV28 and TRBJ2-7, with TRBD2 as a possible D gene (5 bases). The sequencing input was blood. This receptor was identified in a woman aged 18-29 years with Graves' hyperthyroidism. CDR3: CATRGSYEQYF. The CDR3, as DNA: TGTGCCACCCGCGGGTCCTACGAGCAGTACTTC.